This T cell receptor beta chain was captured in a study of CD8 T cells in Susac syndrome. Reverse transcription of roughly 0.5 to 1 ug RNA was performed with random hexamers. TCRdb recomputed calls from the immunoSEQ multiplex PCR reads with MiXCR, one row per CDR3 protein. This sample has 150,000 to 200,000 distinct CDR3 sequences, with 90% to 95% found just once. The CDR3 sequence is 15 residues long. Trimming pared 1 base from V and 6 bases from J, leaving 13 bases between. CDR1 MGHRA and CDR2 YSYEKL come from the germline V gene. This sequence joins TRBV4-1 and TRBJ2-4; D gene unclear. The sequence came from a human donor with multiple sclerosis. The specimen sequenced was CD8+ T cells from PBMCs. The CDR3: CASSQVVDGGNIQYF. CDR3 nucleotide sequence: TGCGCCAGCAGCCAAGTAGTGGACGGCGGAAACATTCAGTACTTC.